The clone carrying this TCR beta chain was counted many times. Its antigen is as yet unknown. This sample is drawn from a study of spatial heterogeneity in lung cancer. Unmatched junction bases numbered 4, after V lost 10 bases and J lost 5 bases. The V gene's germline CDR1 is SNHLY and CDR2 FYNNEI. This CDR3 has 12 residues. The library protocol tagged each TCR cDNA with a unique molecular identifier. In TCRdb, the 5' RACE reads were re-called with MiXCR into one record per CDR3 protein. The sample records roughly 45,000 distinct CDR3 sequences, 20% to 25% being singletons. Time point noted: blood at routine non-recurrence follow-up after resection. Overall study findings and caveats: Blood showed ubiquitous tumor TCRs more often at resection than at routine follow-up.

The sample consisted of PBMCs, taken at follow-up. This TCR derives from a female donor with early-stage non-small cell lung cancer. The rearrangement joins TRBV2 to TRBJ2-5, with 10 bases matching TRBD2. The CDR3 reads CATTTSGETQYF. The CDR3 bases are TGTGCCACCACGACTAGCGGGGAGACCCAGTACTTC.